This T cell receptor beta chain originates from a study of TIL therapy for anti-PD-1-resistant metastatic lung cancer. Study-wide background: Median tumor PD-L1 proportion score was about 6.6%.

Specified time point: pre-treatment sample, taken before nivolumab and TIL therapy. Sequencing used immunoSEQ v3. Each library reached 2.1 million or so read pairs, or roughly 5-6.5 million at deep level. Method: immunoSEQ multiplex PCR; TCRdb's copy keeps in-frame clones and lacks some. The sample lists tens of thousands of clones, just over 70% occurring once. Germline V lookup: CDR1 SQVTM, CDR2 ANQGSEA. There are 14 residues in the CDR3. V shed 7 bases and J 4 bases; nucleotides not matched to a gene: 9. This TCR came from a person aged 25 to 79 with non-small cell lung cancer. The chain uses TRBV29-1 and TRBJ2-7; 11 nucleotides match TRBD2. Sequenced material: blood, taken at baseline. The CDR3 loop is CSAGGTSGLYEQYF. CDR3 nucleotide sequence: TGCAGCGCAGGGGGGACTAGCGGACTTTACGAGCAGTACTTC.